A single sample gave rise to the 28 T cell receptor beta chains below, sequenced in a study of OX40 agonist ivuxolimab in advanced cancers. Here immunoSEQ multiplex PCR was the method, and the copy in TCRdb shows in-frame clones only, minus some. The repertoire holds tens of thousands of clones, with 81% as singletons. The input for sequencing was CD4+ or CD8+ T cells sorted from blood, taken in a trial of the OX40 agonist ivuxolimab. The receptors stem from an adult with an advanced solid tumor such as melanoma, head and neck, liver or kidney cancer.

V gene TRBV30 combines with J gene TRBJ1-1; TRBD1 aligns across 7 bases. V gave up 0 bases and J gave up 5 bases; unmatched junction bases: 9. The germline gives CDR1 GTSNPN, CDR2 SVGIG (reference sequence). The CDR3 contains 15 residues. The DNA for the CDR3 is TGTGCCTGGAGTGTAATAGGGGGCGGGTGGACTGAAGCTTTCTTT. It translates to CAWSVIGGGWTEAFF. The whole variable domain, remainder taken from reference TRBV30 and TRBJ1-1, is SQTIHQWPATLVQPVGSPLSLECTVEGTSNPNLYWYRQAAGRGLQLLFYSVGIGQISSEVPQNLSASRPQDRQFILSSKKLLLSDSGFYLCAWSVIGGGWTEAFFGQGTRLTVV.

J is TRBJ1-2 and V is TRBV2; D is ambiguous. The V end was cut by 8 bases, the J end by 0 bases, with 10 bases between. CDR1 and CDR2 from the germline V gene are SNHLY and FYNNEI. The CDR3 spans 13 residues. For the CDR3, the DNA is TGTGCCAGCGGGGAGGGCCCTAACTATGGCTACACCTTC. Its translation is CASGEGPNYGYTF.

This clone came up a few times. V is TRBV30 and J is TRBJ2-7; 11 nucleotides agree with TRBD2. Germline V gives CDR1 GTSNPN, CDR2 SVGIG (reference sequence). Trimming took 2 bases from V and 9 from J; bases not matched to a gene: 9. The CDR3 spans 14 residues. The CDR3 spells CAWSSLAGGSGQYF. The CDR3 DNA follows: TGTGCCTGGAGTTCCCTAGCGGGGGGTTCTGGGCAGTACTTC.

This chain uses TRBV5-6 with TRBJ1-1; the D gene is possibly TRBD1 (5 bases). Per germline, CDR1 SGHDT and CDR2 YYEEEE. The CDR3 is made up of 14 amino acids. V lost 0 bases and J lost 6, with 12 bases in between. The CDR3 region has the DNA TGTGCCAGCAGCTTGGCCGGAGTGACAGCTGAAGCTTTCTTT. This translates into CASSLAGVTAEAFF.

The rearrangement joins TRBV6-1 to TRBJ2-7; possibly TRBD1 for D (5 bases). CDR1 and CDR2 from the germline V gene are MNHNS and SASEGT. The CDR3 is 11 residues long. V was trimmed by 11 bases and J by 2 bases, leaving 10 bases between them. This chain's CDR3 is CASRAPYEQYF. The CDR3 DNA sequence: TGTGCCTCCAGGGCCCCCTACGAGCAGTACTTC.

The chain couples TRBV6-5 to TRBJ2-3; TRBD1 matches at 10 bases. The CDR3 length is 16 residues. Germline lookup yields CDR1 MNHEY and CDR2 SVGAGI. With V trimmed by 2 bases and J by 4 bases, 6 bases remained unmatched. The CDR3 here is CASSYRQGASADTQYF. In DNA form, the CDR3 reads TGTGCCAGCAGTTACCGACAGGGGGCGTCCGCAGATACGCAGTATTTT.

The chain uses TRBV5-4 and TRBJ1-5; D is ambiguous. The germline V and J ends were trimmed by 0 bases and 0 bases, with 7 bases remaining between them. The V gene's germline CDR1 is SGHNT and CDR2 YYREEE (reference sequence). The CDR3 loop spans 15 amino acids. The CDR3 bases are TGTGCCAGCAGCTTGGGGGTCTCTAGCAATCAGCCCCAGCATTTT. It codes for CASSLGVSSNQPQHF.

V and J are TRBV10-3 and TRBJ2-3; 16 bases line up with TRBD2. Germline V gives CDR1 ENHRY, CDR2 SYGVKD. After removal of 6 bases from V and 1 base from J, the junction contained 1 base not matched to a gene. CDR3 size: 16 residues. Here the CDR3 reads CAISGTSGGGTDTQYF. In DNA form, the CDR3 reads TGTGCCATCAGCGGGACTAGCGGGGGGGGCACAGATACGCAGTATTTT.

The rearrangement links TRBV19 to TRBJ2-3, with 7 bases lining up with TRBD2. From germline, CDR1 is LNHDA and CDR2 SQIVND (reference sequence). V was clipped by 5 bases and J by 2 bases; unmatched bases: 7. The length of the CDR3 is 15 residues. CDR3 loop: CASSSSGVPTDTQYF. CDR3 nucleotide sequence: TGTGCCAGTAGTTCCAGCGGGGTACCCACAGATACGCAGTATTTT.

The CDR3 DNA reads TGTGCCAGCAGCTTAGCGCGTTGGGGGAATGAGCAGTTCTTC. Protein product: CASSLARWGNEQFF. V and J are TRBV7-8 and TRBJ2-1; D possibly uses TRBD1 or TRBD2 (5 bases each). Germline CDR1 and CDR2: SGHVS and FQNEAQ. The V gene lost 0 bases and the J gene lost 7 bases, with 10 bases spanning the gap. The CDR3 contains 14 residues.

This clone came up a few times. V usage is TRBV14 and J usage is TRBJ1-5; D is unclear. The V gene lost 1 base and the J gene lost 6 bases, with 7 bases spanning the gap. In germline, CDR1 is SGHDN, CDR2 FVKESK. This CDR3 spans 13 amino acids. CDR3 DNA sequence: TGTGCCAGCAGCCAAGGTGGATTTCAGCCCCAGCATTTT. It is translated as CASSQGGFQPQHF.

V is TRBV27 and J is TRBJ2-3; D is undetermined. Trimming pared 2 bases from V and 1 base from J, leaving 19 bases between. Germline CDR1 and CDR2: MNHEY and SMNVEV (reference sequence). This CDR3 region has 18 residues. This chain's CDR3 is CASSLEFDTSWGTDTQYF. DNA of the CDR3: TGTGCCAGCAGTTTAGAGTTTGACACCTCTTGGGGCACAGATACGCAGTATTTT.

Only one count was recorded for this clone. The CDR3 loop reads CASSRAASTDTQYF. CDR3 bases: TGCGCCAGCAGTAGGGCAGCCTCTACAGATACGCAGTATTTT. This chain connects TRBV5-1 to TRBJ2-3; D gene ambiguous. Looked up from germline, CDR1 is SGHRS and CDR2 is YFSETQ. Deletions cut 5 bases from V and 3 bases from J, with 13 bases between. The CDR3 loop spans 14 amino acids.

This sequence joins TRBV7-2 and TRBJ2-5, with D tentatively TRBD1 (5 bases). The V end was cut by 1 base, the J end by 2 bases, with 11 bases between. The CDR3 is 15 residues long. CDR1 and CDR2 (germline): SGHTA, FQGNSA. CDR3 protein: CASSLDRNRQETQYF. CDR3 coding DNA: TGTGCCAGCAGCTTAGATAGGAACAGGCAAGAGACCCAGTACTTC.

This clone appeared a single time. This chain links TRBV5-1 with TRBJ2-2; D possibly uses TRBD1 or TRBD2 (5 bases each). Trimming pared 6 bases from V and 2 bases from J, leaving 14 bases between. This CDR3 comprises 15 residues. CDR1 is SGHRS and CDR2 is YFSETQ in the germline V gene. The CDR3 bases are TGCGCCAGCAATCCCGGGGCCTCAAACACCGGGGAGCTGTTTTTT. Protein: CASNPGASNTGELFF.

This chain uses TRBV30 with TRBJ1-1; TRBD1 is a possible D gene (6 bases). CDR1 is GTSNPN, CDR2 SVGIG, per germline (reference sequence). This CDR3 has 15 amino acids. V was clipped by 0 bases and J by 6 bases, with 17 bases between them. The CDR3 DNA follows: TGTGCCTGGAGTGTCTGGGACACAGCAAAAGCTGAAGCTTTCTTT. This encodes CAWSVWDTAKAEAFF.

The chain uses TRBV30 and TRBJ2-2, with D unresolved. The CDR3 length is 14 residues. The V end lost 3 bases, the J end lost 0 bases, and 8 bases lay between the germline ends. Germline V CDR1 and CDR2: GTSNPN, SVGIG (reference sequence). The CDR3 DNA reads TGTGCCTGGAGGAAAACTACGAACACCGGGGAGCTGTTTTTT. Its translation is CAWRKTTNTGELFF.

The CDR3 sequence: CASSRGSNQPQHF. CDR3 DNA: TGTGCCAGCAGCCGAGGGAGCAATCAGCCCCAGCATTTT. The chain links TRBV7-2 to TRBJ1-5, with no clear D. The CDR3 is 13 residues long. V was clipped by 5 bases and J by 1 base, with 6 bases between them. Germline V gives CDR1 SGHTA, CDR2 FQGNSA. Full variable domain (rest looked up from reference TRBV7-2 and TRBJ1-5): GAGVSQSPSNKVTEKGKDVELRCDPISGHTALYWYRQSLGQGLEFLIYFQGNSAPDKSGLPSDRFSAERTGGSVSTLTIQRTQQEDSAVYLCASSRGSNQPQHFGDGTRLSIL.

The genes are TRBV7-6 and TRBJ2-3; D remains ambiguous. Germline V gene lookup returns CDR1 SGHVS and CDR2 FNYEAQ. Trimming cost V 5 bases and J 0 bases, with 9 bases left between them. This CDR3 is built from 14 residues. The CDR3 nucleotides read TGTGCCAGCAGCCAGACCCAGAGCACAGATACGCAGTATTTT. It yields the protein CASSQTQSTDTQYF.

This clone has only one observation. The CDR3 sequence is CASSLTGVYSPLHF. CDR3 nucleotide sequence: TGTGCCAGCAGCTTGACAGGGGTTTATTCACCCCTCCACTTT. This sequence joins TRBV5-4 and TRBJ1-6, with 7 bases matching TRBD1. Germline CDR1 SGHNT, CDR2 YYREEE (reference sequence). Unmatched junction bases numbered 3, after V lost 1 base and J lost 8 bases. The CDR3 is 14 residues long.

The J gene is TRBJ1-4, the V gene TRBV4-1; D is uncertain. V was shortened by 7 bases and J by 0 bases, with 9 bases between the two germline ends. The CDR3 is 14 amino acids. In germline, CDR1 is MGHRA, CDR2 YSYEKL. CDR3 coding DNA: TGCGCCAGCATCGGCGAAGCAACTAATGAAAAACTGTTTTTT. Its protein is CASIGEATNEKLFF.

This clone was seen more than once but under ten times. The chain uses TRBV30 and TRBJ1-2, with D unresolved. V gave up 0 bases and J gave up 0 bases, with 8 bases separating them. This CDR3 has 14 residues. In germline, CDR1 is GTSNPN, CDR2 SVGIG (reference sequence). The CDR3 here is CAWSVVQTNYGYTF. As DNA, the CDR3 is TGTGCCTGGAGTGTAGTACAGACTAACTATGGCTACACCTTC.

The chain recombines TRBV5-4 with TRBJ2-7, with 8 positions matching TRBD1. Germline CDR1 SGHNT, CDR2 YYREEE (reference sequence). J lost 0 bases, V lost 0 bases, and 2 bases had no gene match. The CDR3 is 15 residues long. The CDR3 loop reads CASSLATGGSYEQYF. In nucleotides, the CDR3 is TGTGCCAGCAGCTTGGCTACAGGGGGCTCCTACGAGCAGTACTTC.

This clone was detected only once. The rearrangement links TRBV4-3 to TRBJ1-3; no definite D call. Trimming removed 0 bases at V and 4 bases at J, with 7 bases between. Germline loops: CDR1 LGHNA, CDR2 YSLEER. This CDR3 region has 14 residues. The CDR3 reads CASSQDLGGNTIYF. The CDR3 nucleotides read TGCGCCAGCAGCCAAGATTTAGGGGGAAACACCATATATTTT.

The chain is built from TRBV14 and TRBJ2-2, with no clear D. Looked up from germline, CDR1 is SGHDN and CDR2 is FVKESK. V was pared by 1 base and J by 6 bases, with 9 bases between. The CDR3 totals 14 residues. The CDR3 is CASSQGGNAGELFF. The CDR3 bases are TGTGCCAGCAGCCAAGGGGGTAATGCCGGGGAGCTGTTTTTT.

This chain uses TRBV2 with TRBJ2-6; the D is unclear. This CDR3 spans 14 amino acids. Trimming took off 4 bases at V and 4 bases at J, with 8 bases between the two ends. CDR1 is SNHLY and CDR2 is FYNNEI in the germline V gene. CDR3 nucleotide sequence: TGTGCCAGCAGTGCTCAAGGAGGGGCCAACGTCCTGACTTTC. Its protein product is CASSAQGGANVLTF.

The chain recombines TRBV19 with TRBJ2-3; D may match TRBD1 or TRBD2 (5 bases each). The germline V and J ends were trimmed by 7 bases and 1 base, with 9 bases remaining between them. From germline, CDR1 is LNHDA and CDR2 SQIVND (reference sequence). CDR3 size: 13 residues. The CDR3 loop reads CASKGRGTDTQYF. CDR3 DNA: TGTGCCAGTAAGGGACGGGGCACAGATACGCAGTATTTT.

Here the CDR3 DNA reads TGTGCCAGTAGTGTACAGGGTGGAGGACCTGAAGCTTTCTTT. Protein: CASSVQGGGPEAFF. The chain is built from TRBV19 and TRBJ1-1; D perhaps matches TRBD1 (6 bases). The CDR3 is 14 amino acids. CDR1 is LNHDA and CDR2 is SQIVND in the germline V gene (reference sequence). Trimming removed 5 bases from V and 6 bases from J, with 16 bases in between.